Shown below are 17 T cell receptor beta chains from a single sample sequenced in a study of T cell repertoires in cytomegalovirus infection. From the reads, TCRdb called clonotypes with MiXCR, one entry per CDR3 protein. The sample lists roughly 280,000 distinct CDR3 sequences, approximately 14% occurring once. Sequenced material: PBMCs. These receptors all stem from a human donor in good health (CMV status not recorded). Some clones in this sample may be carry-over from other donors' samples.

This clonotype was counted between two and nine times. V is TRBV5-4 and J is TRBJ2-3, with D uncertain. The germline gives CDR1 SGHNT, CDR2 YYREEE (reference sequence). There are 12 residues in the CDR3. V was shortened by 4 bases and J by 6 bases, with 9 bases between the two germline ends. The CDR3 reads CASSPVKDTQYF. CDR3 sequence (DNA): TGTGCCAGCAGCCCAGTTAAGGATACGCAGTATTTT.

This clonotype appeared many times. This chain connects TRBV7-2 to TRBJ2-7; D tentatively fits TRBD1 or TRBD2 (5 bases each). V shed 5 bases and J shed 6 bases, with 20 bases lying between them. Germline CDR1 and CDR2: SGHTA and FQGNSA. The CDR3 is made up of 15 amino acids. CDR3: CASSRDGARSVEQYF. The CDR3 coding sequence is TGTGCCAGCAGCCGGGACGGGGCGCGAAGTGTCGAGCAGTACTTC.

Remarks on this clonotype: This may stem from a read error, because a much larger clone lies one nucleotide away. Because it lacks the conserved phenylalanine or tryptophan at the end, this CDR3 is likely a read error. The V and J genes are TRBV7-2 and TRBJ2-5; TRBD2 might be the D (5 bases). The CDR3 runs 12 residues. In germline, CDR1 is SGHTA, CDR2 FQGNSA. The CDR3 region is CAAGETGETQYY. The CDR3 nucleotides are TGTGCTGCGGGCGAAACGGGTGAGACCCAGTACTAC.

The chain links TRBV2 to TRBJ2-7; tentatively, D is TRBD1 or TRBD2 (5 bases each). V shed 2 bases and J shed 7 bases, with 24 bases lying between them. The CDR3 sequence is 17 residues long. Germline V CDR1 and CDR2: SNHLY, FYNNEI. CDR3 loop: CASSERRRGSGWGEQYF. The CDR3 DNA sequence: TGTGCCAGCAGTGAACGGCGGCGCGGAAGCGGTTGGGGGGAGCAGTACTTC. The full variable domain, rest sourced from reference TRBV2 and TRBJ2-7, is EPEVTQTPSHQVTQMGQEVILRCVPISNHLYFYWYRQILGQKVEFLVSFYNNEISEKSEIFDDQFSVERPDGSNFTLKIRSTKLEDSAMYFCASSERRRGSGWGEQYFGPGTRLTVT.

This clonotype has a handful of counts. The chain combines TRBV20-1 with TRBJ1-1; D is possibly TRBD1 (5 bases). Trimming shortened V by 7 bases and J by 3 bases, and 12 bases separated the two germline ends. This CDR3 contains 12 residues. Germline V gene data show CDR1 as DFQATT and CDR2 as SNEGSKA (reference sequence). CDR3 coding DNA: TGCAGTGTTAGGGGAGGGGACACTGAAGCTTTCTTT. Protein: CSVRGGDTEAFF.

The sample holds many counts of this clonotype. V and J are TRBV19 and TRBJ2-2; the match to TRBD1 covers 7 bases. CDR3 length: 15 amino acids. Germline CDR1 is LNHDA and CDR2 is SQIVND (reference sequence). Unmatched junction bases numbered 4, after V lost 6 bases and J lost 0 bases. CDR3 bases: TGTGCCAGTAGCACAGGGGCGGCGAACACCGGGGAGCTGTTTTTT. This gives the protein CASSTGAANTGELFF.

The chain has TRBV4-1 and TRBJ1-6; TRBD1 might be the D (5 bases). In germline, CDR1 is MGHRA, CDR2 YSYEKL. There are 14 residues in the CDR3. V was pared by 0 bases and J by 9 bases, with 9 bases between. The CDR3 DNA sequence: TGCGCCAGCAGCCAAGACCAGGGAGGTTCACCCCTCCACTTT. Protein sequence: CASSQDQGGSPLHF.

There are many counts of this clonotype. The V call is TRBV29-1, the J call TRBJ1-1; 7 nucleotides agree with TRBD1. V shed 7 bases and J 1 base; nucleotides not matched to a gene: 6. The CDR3 consists of 13 residues. Germline values: CDR1 SQVTM, CDR2 ANQGSEA. CDR3 region: CSAAGQANTEAFF. The CDR3 DNA reads TGCAGCGCAGCAGGACAGGCGAACACTGAAGCTTTCTTT.

This sequence joins TRBV29-1 and TRBJ2-3; TRBD2 aligns across 8 bases. The CDR3 totals 15 residues. The ends lost 7 bases at V and 5 bases at J; junction bases unmatched: 14. Germline V lookup: CDR1 SQVTM, CDR2 ANQGSEA. This CDR3 reads CSAEGSGAWGDTQYF. The CDR3, as DNA: TGCAGCGCCGAGGGTAGCGGGGCCTGGGGAGATACGCAGTATTTT.

This clonotype showed up many times. CDR3 nucleotides: TGTGCCAGCAGCTCCGGTGGACCCCTCCACTTT. Translated: CASSSGGPLHF. This chain links TRBV12-3 or TRBV12-4 with TRBJ1-6; D not resolved. Trimming pared 6 bases from V and 12 bases from J, leaving 9 bases between. CDR3 length equals 11 residues.

Ten or more counts support this clonotype. The chain employs TRBV7-2 and TRBJ2-7; 7 bases line up with TRBD2. The J segment lost 2 bases and the V segment lost 1 base, leaving 8 bases of the junction unmatched. Germline CDR1 is SGHTA and CDR2 is FQGNSA. The CDR3 covers 16 residues. In nucleotides, the CDR3 is TGTGCCAGCAGCTTAGTTGGCGGGAGCCCCGCCTACGAGCAGTACTTC. It encodes CASSLVGGSPAYEQYF.

This clonotype was seen only a few times. The V and J genes are TRBV11-3 and TRBJ2-3; D not certain. Trimming took 5 bases from V and 2 from J, leaving 5 bases between them. Germline V gene lookup returns CDR1 SGHNT and CDR2 YENEEA. This CDR3 spans 12 amino acids. CDR3 residues: CASSVHTDTQYF. Written as DNA, the CDR3 is TGTGCCAGCAGCGTCCACACAGATACGCAGTATTTT.

This clonotype has ten or more counts. The chain combines TRBV10-3 with TRBJ2-2; 7 bases match TRBD2. The length of the CDR3 is 15 residues. CDR1 ENHRY and CDR2 SYGVKD come from the germline V gene. With V trimmed by 6 bases and J by 0 bases, 4 bases remained unmatched. The CDR3 is CAISGTTSNTGELFF. The CDR3 nucleotides read TGTGCCATCAGCGGGACTACGTCGAACACCGGGGAGCTGTTTTTT.

Ten or more counts support this clonotype. The chain links TRBV7-2 to TRBJ2-1; unclear D gene. This CDR3 contains 16 residues. Trimming stripped 5 bases from V and 0 bases from J, with 14 bases between. Germline V gene data show CDR1 as SGHTA and CDR2 as FQGNSA. The CDR3 bases are TGTGCCAGCAGCCCACCCGAAGGCTACTCCTACAATGAGCAGTTCTTC. Its protein product is CASSPPEGYSYNEQFF. Complete variable domain (other parts from reference TRBV7-2 and TRBJ2-1): GAGVSQSPSNKVTEKGKDVELRCDPISGHTALYWYRQSLGQGLEFLIYFQGNSAPDKSGLPSDRFSAERTGGSVSTLTIQRTQQEDSAVYLCASSPPEGYSYNEQFFGPGTRLTVL.

The gene calls are TRBV15 and TRBJ2-1; D unclear. The V gene's germline CDR1 is LNHNV and CDR2 YYDKDF (reference sequence). This CDR3 has 15 residues. Trimming shortened V by 0 bases and J by 8 bases, and 14 bases separated the two germline ends. This CDR3 reads CATSRDLGLVHEQFF. CDR3 nucleotides: TGTGCCACCAGCAGAGATCTAGGGTTGGTTCATGAGCAGTTCTTC.

This clonotype was recorded at least ten times. The chain is built from TRBV7-2 and TRBJ2-1; 11 positions agree with TRBD2. The V gene end was trimmed by 3 bases and the J gene end by 7 bases; junction bases not matched to a gene: 8. This CDR3 spans 16 amino acids. Germline CDR1 is SGHTA and CDR2 is FQGNSA. The DNA of the CDR3 is TGTGCCAGCAGCTTTAGCGGGAGGGCCCTCAGGAATGAGCAGTTCTTC. Protein sequence: CASSFSGRALRNEQFF.

This clonotype showed up many times. The chain links TRBV7-9 to TRBJ2-1; D may be TRBD2 (6 bases). The CDR3 sequence is 16 residues long. CDR1 and CDR2 (germline): SEHNR, FQNEAQ (reference sequence). V lost 1 base and J lost 2, with 12 bases in between. The CDR3 loop is CASSLEGEVPYNEQFF. The DNA for the CDR3 is TGTGCCAGCAGCTTAGAAGGGGAGGTCCCCTACAATGAGCAGTTCTTC.